The subject of this entry is one T cell receptor beta chain. Assay: immunoSEQ multiplex PCR; the TCRdb copy retains only in-frame clones and omits some. The sample has 250,000 to 350,000 clones, 80% to 90% seen once. This specimen comes from a study of blood T cell repertoires in COVID-19. Study in general: The United States, Italy and Spain supplied acute and convalescent COVID-19 samples.

Followed over time, Seattle patients had been enrolled while infection was active. Sequenced sample: peripheral blood. The sequence derives from a woman aged 70-85 years with COVID-19, enrolled during active disease.

The CDR3 here is CASSLEQAGASYEQYF. CDR3 nucleotide sequence: TGTGCCAGCAGCTTGGAACAAGCGGGGGCCAGCTACGAGCAGTACTTC. The V call is TRBV5-4, the J call TRBJ2-7, with TRBD2 matching 8 bases. V gave up 0 bases and J gave up 3 bases; unmatched junction bases: 8. The germline CDR1 and CDR2 sequences are SGHNT and YYREEE (reference sequence). This CDR3 is built from 16 residues.